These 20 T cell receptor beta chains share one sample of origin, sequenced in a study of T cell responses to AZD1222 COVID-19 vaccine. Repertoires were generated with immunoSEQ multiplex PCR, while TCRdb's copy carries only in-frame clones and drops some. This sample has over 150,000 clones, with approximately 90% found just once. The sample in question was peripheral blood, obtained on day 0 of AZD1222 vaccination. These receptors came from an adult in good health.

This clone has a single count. As DNA, the CDR3 is TGTGCCAGCACCCGAGGTTACGAGCAGTACTTC. It yields the protein CASTRGYEQYF. The V call is TRBV6-5, the J call TRBJ2-7; D call uncertain. Germline V gene lookup returns CDR1 MNHEY and CDR2 SVGAGI. The V end lost 7 bases, the J end lost 4 bases, and 8 bases lay between the germline ends. CDR3 length: 11 amino acids.

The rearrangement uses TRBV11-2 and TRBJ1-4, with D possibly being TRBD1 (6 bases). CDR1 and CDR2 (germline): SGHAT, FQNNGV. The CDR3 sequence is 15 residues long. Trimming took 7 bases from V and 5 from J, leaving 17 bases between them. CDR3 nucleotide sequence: TGTGCCAGCACCTCCGACAGGAATCCAAATGAAAAACTGTTTTTT. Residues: CASTSDRNPNEKLFF.

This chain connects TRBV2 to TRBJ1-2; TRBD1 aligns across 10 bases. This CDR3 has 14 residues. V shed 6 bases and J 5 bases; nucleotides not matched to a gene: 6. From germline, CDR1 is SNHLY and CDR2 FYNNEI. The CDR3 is CASRATGGLYGYTF. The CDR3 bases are TGTGCCAGCAGGGCGACAGGGGGCCTTTATGGCTACACCTTC.

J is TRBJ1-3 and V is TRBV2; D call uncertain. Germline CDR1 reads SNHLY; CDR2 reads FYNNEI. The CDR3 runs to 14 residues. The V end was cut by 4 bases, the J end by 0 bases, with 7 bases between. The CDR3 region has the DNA TGTGCCAGCAGTGGGCCAGCCTCTGGAAACACCATATATTTT. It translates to CASSGPASGNTIYF.

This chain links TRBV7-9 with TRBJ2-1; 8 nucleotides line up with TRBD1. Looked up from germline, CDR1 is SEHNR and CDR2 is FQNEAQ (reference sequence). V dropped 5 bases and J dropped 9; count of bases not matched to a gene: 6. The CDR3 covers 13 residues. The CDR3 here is CASSPQGDGEQFF. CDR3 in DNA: TGTGCCAGCAGCCCACAGGGGGATGGTGAGCAGTTCTTC.

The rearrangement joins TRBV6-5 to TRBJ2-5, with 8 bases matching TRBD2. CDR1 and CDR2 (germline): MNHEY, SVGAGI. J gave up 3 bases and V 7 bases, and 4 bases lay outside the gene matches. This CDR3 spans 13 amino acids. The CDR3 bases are TGTGCCAGCACCCCACTAGCGGAAGAGACCCAGTACTTC. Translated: CASTPLAEETQYF.

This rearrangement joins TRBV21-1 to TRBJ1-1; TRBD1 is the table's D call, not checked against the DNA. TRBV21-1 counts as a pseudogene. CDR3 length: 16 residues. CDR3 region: CASSKEGRGPLIEAFF. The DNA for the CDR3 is TGTGCCAGCAGCAAAGAGGGCAGGGGTCCTCTAATTGAAGCTTTCTTT.

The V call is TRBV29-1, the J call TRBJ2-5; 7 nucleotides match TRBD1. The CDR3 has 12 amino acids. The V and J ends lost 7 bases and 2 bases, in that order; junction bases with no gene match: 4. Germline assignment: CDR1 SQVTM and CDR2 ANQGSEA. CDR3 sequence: CSARQGQETQYF. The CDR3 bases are TGCAGCGCCCGACAGGGTCAAGAGACCCAGTACTTC.

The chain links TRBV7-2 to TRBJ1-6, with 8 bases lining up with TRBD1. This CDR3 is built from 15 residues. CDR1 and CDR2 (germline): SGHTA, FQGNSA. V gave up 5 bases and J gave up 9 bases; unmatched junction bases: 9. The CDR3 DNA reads TGTGCCAGCAGCGAGGACAGGGAAAAGAGTTCACCCCTCCACTTT. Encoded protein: CASSEDREKSSPLHF.

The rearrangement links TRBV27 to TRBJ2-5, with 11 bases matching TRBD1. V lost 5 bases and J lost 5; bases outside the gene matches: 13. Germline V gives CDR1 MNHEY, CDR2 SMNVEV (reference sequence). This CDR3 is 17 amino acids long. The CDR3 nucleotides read TGTGCCAGCAGTCCTTGGACAGGGGGCAGTGGGGTGGAGACCCAGTACTTC. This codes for CASSPWTGGSGVETQYF.

CDR3 DNA: TGTGCCAGTAGGGCGGCACATAGCAATCAGCCCCAGCATTTT. Protein sequence: CASRAAHSNQPQHF. This chain uses TRBV19 with TRBJ1-5; D ambiguous. CDR3 length: 14 amino acids. Germline V gene data show CDR1 as LNHDA and CDR2 as SQIVND (reference sequence). V was cut by 6 bases and J by 0 bases, with 9 bases left in between.

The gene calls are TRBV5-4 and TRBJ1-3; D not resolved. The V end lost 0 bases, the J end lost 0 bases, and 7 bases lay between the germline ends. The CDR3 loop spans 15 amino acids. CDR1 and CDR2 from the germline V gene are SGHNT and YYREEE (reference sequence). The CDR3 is CASSLERFSGNTIYF. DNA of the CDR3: TGTGCCAGCAGCTTGGAACGCTTCTCTGGAAACACCATATATTTT.

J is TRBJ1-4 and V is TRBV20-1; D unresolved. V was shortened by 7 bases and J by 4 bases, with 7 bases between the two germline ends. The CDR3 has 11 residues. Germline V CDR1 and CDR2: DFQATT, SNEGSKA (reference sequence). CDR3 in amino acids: CSVRFNEKLFF. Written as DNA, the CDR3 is TGCAGTGTCAGGTTTAATGAAAAACTGTTTTTT.

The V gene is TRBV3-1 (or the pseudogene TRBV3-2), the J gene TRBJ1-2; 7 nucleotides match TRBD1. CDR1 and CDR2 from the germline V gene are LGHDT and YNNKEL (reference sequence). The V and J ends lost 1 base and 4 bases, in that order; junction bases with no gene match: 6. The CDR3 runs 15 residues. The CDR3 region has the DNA TGTGCCAGCAGCCAAGGGGGAGGGGGCGTCTATGGCTACACCTTC. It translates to CASSQGGGGVYGYTF.

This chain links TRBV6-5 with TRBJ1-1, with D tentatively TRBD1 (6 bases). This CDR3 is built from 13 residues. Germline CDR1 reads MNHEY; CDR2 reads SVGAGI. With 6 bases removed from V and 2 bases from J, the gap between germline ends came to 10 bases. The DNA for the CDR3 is TGTGCCAGCAGCAGGACAGCCAACACTGAAGCTTTCTTT. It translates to CASSRTANTEAFF.

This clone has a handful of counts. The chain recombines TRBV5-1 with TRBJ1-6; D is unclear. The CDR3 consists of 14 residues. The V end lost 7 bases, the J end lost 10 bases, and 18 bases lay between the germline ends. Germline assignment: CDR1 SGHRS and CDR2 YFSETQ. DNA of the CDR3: TGCGCCAGCGGGCTGGGCGCGTTGGGCTCACCCCTCCACTTT. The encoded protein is CASGLGALGSPLHF.

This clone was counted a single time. The CDR3, as DNA: TGTGCCAGTAGTACCGGGATGTACAATGAGCAGTTCTTC. Translated: CASSTGMYNEQFF. This sequence joins TRBV19 and TRBJ2-1; weak D call: TRBD2 (5 bases). Trimming removed 4 bases from V and 4 bases from J, with 8 bases in between. This CDR3 has 13 residues. From germline, CDR1 is LNHDA and CDR2 SQIVND (reference sequence).

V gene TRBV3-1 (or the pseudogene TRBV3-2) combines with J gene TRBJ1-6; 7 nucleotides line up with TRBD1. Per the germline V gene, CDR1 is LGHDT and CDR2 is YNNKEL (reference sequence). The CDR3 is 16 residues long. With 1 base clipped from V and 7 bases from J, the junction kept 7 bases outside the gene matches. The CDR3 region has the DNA TGTGCCAGCAGCCAAGGACGACAGGGTGGGAATTCACCCCTCCACTTT. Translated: CASSQGRQGGNSPLHF.

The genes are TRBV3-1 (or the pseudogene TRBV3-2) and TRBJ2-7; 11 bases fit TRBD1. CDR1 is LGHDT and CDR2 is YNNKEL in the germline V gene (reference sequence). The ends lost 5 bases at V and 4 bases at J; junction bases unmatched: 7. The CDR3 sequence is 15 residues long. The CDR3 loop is CASSNGQGAYYEQYF. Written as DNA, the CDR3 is TGTGCCAGCAGCAATGGACAGGGGGCGTATTACGAGCAGTACTTC.

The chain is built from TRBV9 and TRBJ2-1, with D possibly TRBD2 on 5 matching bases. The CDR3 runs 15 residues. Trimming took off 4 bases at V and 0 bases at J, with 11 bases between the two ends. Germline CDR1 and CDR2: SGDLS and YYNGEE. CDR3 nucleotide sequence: TGTGCCAGCAGCCTAGCACCGAGCTCCTACAATGAGCAGTTCTTC. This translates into CASSLAPSSYNEQFF. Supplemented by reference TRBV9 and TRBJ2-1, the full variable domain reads DSGVTQTPKHLITATGQRVTLRCSPRSGDLSVYWYQQSLDQGLQFLIQYYNGEERAKGNILERFSAQQFPDLHSELNLSSLELGDSALYFCASSLAPSSYNEQFFGPGTRLTVL.